This T cell receptor (beta chain) is drawn from a study of blood T cell repertoires in COVID-19. Study information: The cDNA or gDNA used as material had been derived from T cells, B-cell-depleted T cells, or PBMCs.

Trimming took 1 base from V and 5 from J; bases not matched to a gene: 3. The CDR3 runs to 15 residues. Germline V gene data show CDR1 as KGHSH and CDR2 as LQKENI. Sequencing used immunoSEQ multiplex PCR; TCRdb keeps in-frame clones, though not all of them. The repertoire consists of some 290,000 clones, with about 76% occurring once and the leading ten covering about 2.9%. The sample comprised peripheral blood. The V and J genes are TRBV18 and TRBJ1-1, with 11 bases that match TRBD1. The sequence was collected from a woman in her sixties or seventies with active or convalescent COVID-19. DNA for the CDR3: TGTGCCAGCTCACCACAAGGGACAGGGGGGACTGAAGCTTTCTTT. This translates into CASSPQGTGGTEAFF.